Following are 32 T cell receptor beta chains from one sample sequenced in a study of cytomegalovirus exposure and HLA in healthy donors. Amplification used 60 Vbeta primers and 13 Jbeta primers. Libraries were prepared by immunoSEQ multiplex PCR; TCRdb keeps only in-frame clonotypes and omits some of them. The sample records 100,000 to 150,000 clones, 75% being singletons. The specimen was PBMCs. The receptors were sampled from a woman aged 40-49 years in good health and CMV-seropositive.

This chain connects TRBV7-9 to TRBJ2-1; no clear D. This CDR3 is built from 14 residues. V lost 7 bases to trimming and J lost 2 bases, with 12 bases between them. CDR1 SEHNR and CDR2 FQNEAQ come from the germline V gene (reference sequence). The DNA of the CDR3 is TGTGCCAGCACCCAACGCGGTCCCTACAATGAGCAGTTCTTC. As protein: CASTQRGPYNEQFF. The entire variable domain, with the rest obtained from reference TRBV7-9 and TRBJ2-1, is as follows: DTGVSQNPRHKITKRGQNVTFRCDPISEHNRLYWYRQTLGQGPEFLTYFQNEAQLEKSRLLSDRFSAERPKGSFSTLEIQRTEQGDSAMYLCASTQRGPYNEQFFGPGTRLTVL.

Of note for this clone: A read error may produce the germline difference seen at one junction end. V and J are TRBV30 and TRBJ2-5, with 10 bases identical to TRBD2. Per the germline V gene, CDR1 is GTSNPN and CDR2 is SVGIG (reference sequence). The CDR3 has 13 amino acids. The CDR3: CAWSALAGEAQYF. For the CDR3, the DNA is TGTGCCTGGAGTGCTCTAGCGGGAGAGGCCCAGTACTTC.

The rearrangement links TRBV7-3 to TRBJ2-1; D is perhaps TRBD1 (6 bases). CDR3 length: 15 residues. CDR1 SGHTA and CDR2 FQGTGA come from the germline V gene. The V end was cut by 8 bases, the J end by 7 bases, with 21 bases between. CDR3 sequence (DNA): TGTGCCAGCCGGGAAGGGGGAACAAATGGTAATGAGCAGTTCTTC. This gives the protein CASREGGTNGNEQFF.

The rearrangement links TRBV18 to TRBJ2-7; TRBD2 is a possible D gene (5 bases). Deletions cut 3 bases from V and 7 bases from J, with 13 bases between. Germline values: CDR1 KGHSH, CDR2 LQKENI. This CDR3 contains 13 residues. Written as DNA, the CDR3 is TGTGCCAGCTCACCCCTGGACCCGGGGGAGCAGTACTTC. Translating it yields CASSPLDPGEQYF.

The CDR3 nucleotides read TGTGCCAGCAGGGGGACAGACCCATTTAACTATGGCTACACCTTC. This codes for CASRGTDPFNYGYTF. V usage is TRBV27 and J usage is TRBJ1-2; 7 bases are shared with TRBD1. Per germline, CDR1 MNHEY and CDR2 SMNVEV (reference sequence). The V and J ends lost 6 bases and 1 base, in that order; junction bases with no gene match: 8. The CDR3 loop spans 15 amino acids.

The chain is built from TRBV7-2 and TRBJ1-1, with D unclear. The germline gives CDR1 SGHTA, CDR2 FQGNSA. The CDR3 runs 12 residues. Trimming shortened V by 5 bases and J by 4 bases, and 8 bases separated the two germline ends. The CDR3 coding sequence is TGTGCCAGCAGCGCGGCTGCCACTGAAGCTTTCTTT. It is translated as CASSAAATEAFF.

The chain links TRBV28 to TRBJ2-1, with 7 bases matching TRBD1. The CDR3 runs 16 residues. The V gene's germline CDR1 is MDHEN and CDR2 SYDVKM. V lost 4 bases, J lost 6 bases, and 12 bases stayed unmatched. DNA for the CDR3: TGTGCCAGCAGTTATGAAAAAGAGACAGGGAGCAATGAGCAGTTCTTC. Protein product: CASSYEKETGSNEQFF.

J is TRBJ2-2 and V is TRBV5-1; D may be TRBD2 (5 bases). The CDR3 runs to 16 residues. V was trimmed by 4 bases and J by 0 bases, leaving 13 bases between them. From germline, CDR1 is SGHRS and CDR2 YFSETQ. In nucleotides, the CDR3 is TGCGCCAGCAGCCGGACTCTTGACGCGAACACCGGGGAGCTGTTTTTT. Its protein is CASSRTLDANTGELFF.

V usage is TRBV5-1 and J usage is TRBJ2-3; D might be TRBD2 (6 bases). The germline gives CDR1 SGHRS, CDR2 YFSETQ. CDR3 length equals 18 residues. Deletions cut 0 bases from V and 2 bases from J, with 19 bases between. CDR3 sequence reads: CASSLEGAGSPNTDTQYF. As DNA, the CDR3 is TGCGCCAGCAGCTTGGAAGGGGCGGGATCACCCAACACAGATACGCAGTATTTT.

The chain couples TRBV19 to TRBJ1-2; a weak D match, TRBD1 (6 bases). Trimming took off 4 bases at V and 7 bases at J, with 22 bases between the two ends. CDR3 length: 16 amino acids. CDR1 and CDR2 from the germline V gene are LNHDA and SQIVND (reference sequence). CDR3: CASSNADSRAVGGYTF. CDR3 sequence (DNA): TGTGCCAGTAGTAACGCGGACAGTCGAGCGGTGGGTGGCTACACCTTC.

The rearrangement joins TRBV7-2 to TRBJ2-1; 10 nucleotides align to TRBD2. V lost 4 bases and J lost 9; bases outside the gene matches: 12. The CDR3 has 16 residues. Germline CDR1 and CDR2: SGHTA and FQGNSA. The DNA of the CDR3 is TGTGCCAGCAGCTCCCCTAGCGGGAGCGTTTATCCTGAGCAGTTCTTC. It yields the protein CASSSPSGSVYPEQFF.

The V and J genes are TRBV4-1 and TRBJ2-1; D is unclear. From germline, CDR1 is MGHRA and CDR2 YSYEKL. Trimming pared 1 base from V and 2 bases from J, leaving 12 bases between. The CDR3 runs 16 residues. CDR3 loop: CASSQGMAAPYNEQFF. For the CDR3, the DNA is TGCGCCAGCAGCCAAGGAATGGCGGCACCCTACAATGAGCAGTTCTTC.

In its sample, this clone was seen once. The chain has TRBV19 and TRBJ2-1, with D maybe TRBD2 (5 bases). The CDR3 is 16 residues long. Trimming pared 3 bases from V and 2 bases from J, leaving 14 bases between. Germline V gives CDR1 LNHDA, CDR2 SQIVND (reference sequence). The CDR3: CASSIGGALAYNEQFF. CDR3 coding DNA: TGTGCCAGTAGTATTGGAGGAGCCCTCGCCTACAATGAGCAGTTCTTC.

CDR3 bases: TGCGCCAGCAGCCAAGCGGCGGGGGCCAAAAACATTCAGTACTTC. Translating gives CASSQAAGAKNIQYF. The V gene is TRBV4-3, the J gene TRBJ2-4, with D possibly TRBD2 on 6 matching bases. The CDR3 sequence is 15 residues long. The V gene's germline CDR1 is LGHNA and CDR2 YSLEER. The ends were cut back, 1 base at V and 1 base at J, with 8 bases in the middle.

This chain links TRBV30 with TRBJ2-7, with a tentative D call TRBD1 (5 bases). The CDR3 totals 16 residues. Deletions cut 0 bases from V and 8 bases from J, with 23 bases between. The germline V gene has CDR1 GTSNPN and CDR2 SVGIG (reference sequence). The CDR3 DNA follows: TGTGCCTGGAGTGTAATCTTTCAGGGCGACCTTGGCCAGCAGTACTTC. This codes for CAWSVIFQGDLGQQYF.

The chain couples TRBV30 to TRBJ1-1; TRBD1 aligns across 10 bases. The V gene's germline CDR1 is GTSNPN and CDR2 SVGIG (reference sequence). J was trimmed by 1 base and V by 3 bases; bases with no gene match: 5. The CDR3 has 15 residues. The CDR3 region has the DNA TGTGCCTGGAGGATCGGGACAGGGGCGAACACTGAAGCTTTCTTT. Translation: CAWRIGTGANTEAFF.

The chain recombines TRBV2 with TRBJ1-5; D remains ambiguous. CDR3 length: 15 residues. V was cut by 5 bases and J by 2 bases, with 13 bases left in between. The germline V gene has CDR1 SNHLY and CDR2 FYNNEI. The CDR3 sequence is CASSSNGVGNQPQHF. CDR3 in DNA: TGTGCCAGCAGTTCAAACGGGGTCGGCAATCAGCCCCAGCATTTT.

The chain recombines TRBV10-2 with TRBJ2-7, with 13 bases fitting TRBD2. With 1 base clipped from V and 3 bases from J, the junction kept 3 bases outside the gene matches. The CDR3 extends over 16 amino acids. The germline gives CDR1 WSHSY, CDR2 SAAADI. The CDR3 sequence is CASSELGTSGIYEQYF. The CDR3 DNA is TGCGCCAGCAGTGAGTTGGGGACTAGCGGGATCTACGAGCAGTACTTC.

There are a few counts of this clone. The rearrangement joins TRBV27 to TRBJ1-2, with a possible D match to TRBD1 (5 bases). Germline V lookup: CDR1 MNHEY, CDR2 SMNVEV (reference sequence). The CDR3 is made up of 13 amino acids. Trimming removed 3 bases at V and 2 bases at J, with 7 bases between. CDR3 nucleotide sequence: TGTGCCAGCAGTTTTGCAGGGAACTATGGCTACACCTTC. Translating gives CASSFAGNYGYTF.

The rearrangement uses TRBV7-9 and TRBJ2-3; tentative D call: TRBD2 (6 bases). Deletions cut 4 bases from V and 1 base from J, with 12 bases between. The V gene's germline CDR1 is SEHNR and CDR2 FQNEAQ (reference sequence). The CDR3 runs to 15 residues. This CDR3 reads CASSSQERGTDTQYF. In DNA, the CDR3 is TGTGCCAGCAGCTCCCAGGAGCGGGGCACAGATACGCAGTATTTT.

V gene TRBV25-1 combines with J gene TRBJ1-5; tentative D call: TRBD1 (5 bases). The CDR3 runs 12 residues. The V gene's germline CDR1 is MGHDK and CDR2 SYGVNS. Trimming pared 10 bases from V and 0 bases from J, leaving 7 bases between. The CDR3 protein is CATDSSNQPQHF. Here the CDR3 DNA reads TGTGCCACCGACAGTAGCAATCAGCCCCAGCATTTT.

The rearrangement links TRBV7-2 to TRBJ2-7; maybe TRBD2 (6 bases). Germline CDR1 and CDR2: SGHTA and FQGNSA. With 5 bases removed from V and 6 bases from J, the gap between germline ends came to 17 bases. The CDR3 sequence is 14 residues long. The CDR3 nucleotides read TGTGCCAGCAGCCCCGGGGGTAGAAGCGGCGAGCAGTACTTC. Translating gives CASSPGGRSGEQYF.

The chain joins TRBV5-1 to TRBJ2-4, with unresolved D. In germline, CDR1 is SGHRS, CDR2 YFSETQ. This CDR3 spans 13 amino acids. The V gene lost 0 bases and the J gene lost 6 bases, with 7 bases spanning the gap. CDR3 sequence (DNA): TGCGCCAGCAGCTTGGCACCAGGAAACATTCAGTACTTC. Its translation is CASSLAPGNIQYF.

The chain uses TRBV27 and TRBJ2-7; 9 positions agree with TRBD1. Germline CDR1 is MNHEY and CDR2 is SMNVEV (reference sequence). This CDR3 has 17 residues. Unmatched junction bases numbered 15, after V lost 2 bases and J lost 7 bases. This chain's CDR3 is CASSLTEGTGSMLEQYF. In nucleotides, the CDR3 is TGTGCCAGCAGTTTAACTGAAGGGACAGGGTCTATGTTGGAGCAGTACTTC.

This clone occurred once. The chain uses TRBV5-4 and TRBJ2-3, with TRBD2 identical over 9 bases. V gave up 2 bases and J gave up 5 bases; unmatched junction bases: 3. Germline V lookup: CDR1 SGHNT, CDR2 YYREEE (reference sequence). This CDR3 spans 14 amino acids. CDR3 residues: CASSFGLAKDTQYF. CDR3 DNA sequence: TGTGCCAGCAGCTTTGGACTAGCGAAAGATACGCAGTATTTT. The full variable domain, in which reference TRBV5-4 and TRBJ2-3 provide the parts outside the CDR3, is ETGVTQSPTHLIKTRGQQVTLRCSSQSGHNTVSWYQQALGQGPQFIFQYYREEENGRGNFPPRFSGLQFPNYSSELNVNALELDDSALYLCASSFGLAKDTQYFGPGTRLTVL.

CDR3 sequence (DNA): TGTGCCTGGGCCGGGGGCGGGGGGAACAATGAGCAGTTCTTC. Protein: CAWAGGGGNNEQFF. The V and J genes are TRBV30 and TRBJ2-1, with 8 bases fitting TRBD2. Germline V gives CDR1 GTSNPN, CDR2 SVGIG (reference sequence). The CDR3 covers 14 residues. Trimming took 5 bases from V and 5 from J; bases not matched to a gene: 8.

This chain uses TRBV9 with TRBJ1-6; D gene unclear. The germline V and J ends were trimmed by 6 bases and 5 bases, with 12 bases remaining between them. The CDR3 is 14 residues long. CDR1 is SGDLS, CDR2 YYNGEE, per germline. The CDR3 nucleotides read TGTGCCAGCACCTATAAGCAGGATAATTCACCCCTCCACTTT. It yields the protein CASTYKQDNSPLHF.

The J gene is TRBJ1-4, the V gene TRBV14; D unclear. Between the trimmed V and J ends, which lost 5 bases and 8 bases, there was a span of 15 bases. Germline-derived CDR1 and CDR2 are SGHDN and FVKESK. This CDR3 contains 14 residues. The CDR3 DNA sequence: TGTGCCAGCAGCAGAGTCCTGGAGGTCGAAAAACTGTTTTTT. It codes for CASSRVLEVEKLFF.

The CDR3 nucleotides read TGTGCCAGCAGCTTAGTTGCCAGGGTGGGCACCGGGGAGCTGTTTTTT. Protein sequence: CASSLVARVGTGELFF. The rearrangement uses TRBV11-2 and TRBJ2-2; D possibly corresponds to TRBD1 (5 bases). Trimming took 1 base from V and 4 from J, leaving 13 bases between them. Per the germline V gene, CDR1 is SGHAT and CDR2 is FQNNGV. The CDR3 is 16 residues long.

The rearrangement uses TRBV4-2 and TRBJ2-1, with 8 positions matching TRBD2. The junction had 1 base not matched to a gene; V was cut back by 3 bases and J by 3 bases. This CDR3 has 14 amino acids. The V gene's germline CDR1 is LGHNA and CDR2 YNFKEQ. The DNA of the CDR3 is TGTGCCAGCAGCCATAGCGGGAACTACAATGAGCAGTTCTTC. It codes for CASSHSGNYNEQFF.

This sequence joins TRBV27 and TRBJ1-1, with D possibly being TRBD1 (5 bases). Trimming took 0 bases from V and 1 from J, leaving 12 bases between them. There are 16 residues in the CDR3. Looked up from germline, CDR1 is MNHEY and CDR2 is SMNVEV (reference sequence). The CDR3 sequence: CASSLSVNRRNTEAFF. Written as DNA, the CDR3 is TGTGCCAGCAGTTTATCGGTGAACAGGAGGAACACTGAAGCTTTCTTT.

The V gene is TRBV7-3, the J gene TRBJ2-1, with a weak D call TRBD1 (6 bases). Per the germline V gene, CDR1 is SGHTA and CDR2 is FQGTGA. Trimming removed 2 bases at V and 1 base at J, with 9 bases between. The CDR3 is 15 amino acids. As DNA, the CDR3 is TGTGCCAGCAGCTTAGTACAGGGATCCTACAATGAGCAGTTCTTC. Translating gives CASSLVQGSYNEQFF. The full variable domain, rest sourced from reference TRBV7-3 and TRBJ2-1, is GAGVSQTPSNKVTEKGKYVELRCDPISGHTALYWYRQSLGQGPEFLIYFQGTGAADDSGLPNDRFFAVRPEGSVSTLKIQRTERGDSAVYLCASSLVQGSYNEQFFGPGTRLTVL.